This T cell receptor (beta chain) was recovered during a study of vaccination effects on CD4 cells after COVID-19. V trimming: 2 bases; J trimming: 5 bases; junction bases outside the gene matches: 7. In germline, CDR1 is MNHNY, CDR2 SVGAGI (reference sequence). The CDR3 totals 16 residues. The table came from immunoSEQ multiplex PCR; TCRdb's copy has only in-frame clones and leaves some out. The table includes under 85,000 clones, roughly 74% detected once. Within the ViraFEST assay, antigen-specific CD4+ T cells underwent expansion with viral peptide pools prior to sequencing. Culture lasted about nine days before CD4+ T cell isolation. Note on this clone: Its antigen is as yet unknown.

This material consisted of CD4+ T cells from PBMCs cultured with HCoV-229E spike peptides, taken before COVID-19 vaccination. This clonotype originated in a human donor who received a COVID-19 vaccine. The V and J genes are TRBV6-6 and TRBJ1-4; 8 bases are shared with TRBD1. The CDR3 DNA reads as TGTGCCAGCAGTTACCCTCCGACAGGGGAAAATGAAAAACTGTTTTTT. It encodes CASSYPPTGENEKLFF.